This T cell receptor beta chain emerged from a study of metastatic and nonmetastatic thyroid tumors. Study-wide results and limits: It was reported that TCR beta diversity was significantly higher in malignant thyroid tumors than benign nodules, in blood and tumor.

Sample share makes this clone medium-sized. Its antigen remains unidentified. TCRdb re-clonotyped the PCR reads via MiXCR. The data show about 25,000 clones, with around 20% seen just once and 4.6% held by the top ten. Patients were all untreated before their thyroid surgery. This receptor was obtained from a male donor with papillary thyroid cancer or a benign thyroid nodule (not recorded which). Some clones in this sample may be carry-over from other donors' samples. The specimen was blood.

CDR3: CASSEGGGFEQYF. In DNA form, the CDR3 reads TGTGCCAGCAGTGAAGGCGGAGGGTTCGAGCAGTACTTC. This sequence joins TRBV6-1 and TRBJ2-7; D possibly corresponds to TRBD2 (6 bases). This CDR3 region has 13 residues. V gave up 1 base and J gave up 6 bases, with 10 bases separating them. The V gene's germline CDR1 is MNHNS and CDR2 SASEGT.